This is a list of T cell receptor beta chains from one sample in a study of cytomegalovirus exposure and HLA in healthy donors. This table comes from immunoSEQ multiplex PCR, and its TCRdb copy is limited to in-frame clones, with some not included. There are about 150,000 clones in the sample; around 10% occur only once, and under 2% lies in the top ten. Sequencing used PBMCs. All receptors derive from a man aged 45-65 years in good health and CMV-seronegative. Each CDR3 is given with its conserved first and last residue. D genes are given only for firm matches. Clone size is stated in some rows and not others, as once, few, many or a class when expanded.

J gene	V gene	D gene	clone size	CDR3 protein	CDR3 DNA
TRBJ1-1	TRBV6-6	TRBD1	NA	CASLRGYRDGTEAFF	TGTGCCAGCCTCAGGGGGTATCGGGATGGCACTGAAGCTTTCTTT
TRBJ1-2	TRBV28	TRBD1	few	CASSLSGTGGYGYTF	TGTGCCAGCAGTTTATCCGGGACAGGGGGATATGGCTACACCTTC
TRBJ2-7	TRBV27	TRBD2	few	CASSFGGRFSYEQYF	TGTGCCAGCAGTTTTGGCGGGAGGTTCTCCTACGAGCAGTACTTC
TRBJ2-7	TRBV5-4	TRBD2	few	CASSRPSGGPNEQYF	TGTGCCAGCAGCCGACCTAGCGGGGGTCCCAACGAGCAGTACTTC
TRBJ2-7	TRBV5-1	TRBD1	NA	CASRSGWDSIYEQYF	TGCGCCAGCAGGTCGGGTTGGGACAGCATCTACGAGCAGTACTTC
TRBJ2-2	TRBV6-4	TRBD2	few	CASSDKEYGTSGSYAGELFF	TGTGCCAGCAGTGACAAAGAGTACGGGACTAGCGGGAGCTATGCCGGGGAGCTGTTTTTT
TRBJ1-3	TRBV4-1	TRBD1	NA	CASSQDPGTGAGNTIYF	TGCGCCAGCAGCCAAGATCCGGGGACAGGCGCTGGAAACACCATATATTTT
TRBJ1-2	TRBV7-9	NA	few	CASSFPQGRDYGYTF	TGTGCCAGCAGCTTCCCACAGGGTCGGGACTATGGCTACACCTTC
TRBJ2-3	TRBV25-1	NA	few	CASSERQGFLSSTDTQYF	TGTGCCAGCAGTGAACGCCAGGGATTCCTCTCTAGCACAGATACGCAGTATTTT
TRBJ1-1	TRBV11-2	TRBD1	NA	CASSLGQGVWTEAFF	TGTGCCAGCAGCCTGGGACAGGGGGTTTGGACTGAAGCTTTCTTT
TRBJ1-2	TRBV19	NA	few	CASSRRGYGYTF	TGTGCCAGTAGTAGACGGGGTTATGGCTACACCTTC
TRBJ2-5	TRBV7-9	TRBD2	NA	CASSPTSGRETQYF	TGTGCCAGCAGCCCCACTAGCGGGCGCGAGACCCAGTACTTC
TRBJ2-1	TRBV27	NA	few	CASSLRPRPENSYNEQFF	TGTGCCAGCAGTTTAAGGCCGAGACCGGAGAACTCCTACAATGAGCAGTTCTTC
TRBJ1-4	TRBV2	NA	NA	CAASGGSTNEKLFF	TGTGCCGCCTCCGGCGGTTCAACTAATGAAAAACTGTTTTTT
TRBJ1-3	TRBV10-3	TRBD1	NA	CAISESPPGQGHSGNTIYF	TGTGCCATCAGTGAGTCCCCCCCTGGACAGGGTCACTCTGGAAACACCATATATTTT
TRBJ2-1	TRBV6-5	NA	NA	CASRPPGYNEQFF	TGTGCCAGCCGACCCCCGGGCTACAATGAGCAGTTCTTC
TRBJ1-5	TRBV19	TRBD1	few	CASSPGQGPHQPQHF	TGTGCCAGTAGCCCGGGACAGGGGCCCCATCAGCCCCAGCATTTT
TRBJ1-2	TRBV6-6	TRBD1	NA	CASSSRTGGLGGYTF	TGTGCCAGCAGTTCCCGGACAGGGGGCTTGGGTGGCTACACCTTC
TRBJ1-1	TRBV19	NA	few	CASNQGMYTEAFF	TGTGCCAGTAATCAGGGCATGTACACTGAAGCTTTCTTT
TRBJ2-3	TRBV7-9	NA	few	CASSPSRIGQGSTDTQYF	TGTGCCAGCAGCCCTAGTAGAATCGGACAAGGTAGCACAGATACGCAGTATTTT
TRBJ2-7	TRBV6-1	TRBD1	NA	CASNPGQGSSYEQYF	TGTGCCAGCAATCCCGGACAGGGATCCTCCTACGAGCAGTACTTC
TRBJ2-1	TRBV28	NA	few	CATIGGIYNEQFF	TGTGCCACCATCGGGGGTATCTACAATGAGCAGTTCTTC
TRBJ2-5	TRBV5-1	NA	NA	CASSFRSRQETQYF	TGCGCCAGCAGCTTTCGATCTCGGCAAGAGACCCAGTACTTC
TRBJ1-4	TRBV28	TRBD1	NA	CASLPGQRNEKLFF	TGTGCCAGCCTACCGGGACAGAGGAATGAAAAACTGTTTTTT
TRBJ1-1	TRBV6-1	NA	few	CATGGGKNTEAFF	TGTGCCACTGGCGGGGGGAAGAACACTGAAGCTTTCTTT
TRBJ2-1	TRBV11-1	TRBD2	NA	CASSFPAGGPQNEQFF	TGTGCCAGCAGCTTCCCGGCGGGAGGCCCCCAAAATGAGCAGTTCTTC
TRBJ1-1	TRBV7-8	NA	NA	CASSSRTVENTEAFF	TGTGCCAGCAGCTCAAGGACAGTAGAGAACACTGAAGCTTTCTTT
TRBJ2-1	TRBV30	TRBD2	NA	CAWSAGGGADNEQFF	TGTGCCTGGAGTGCCGGCGGGGGGGCCGACAATGAGCAGTTCTTC
TRBJ2-5	TRBV2	TRBD1	NA	CASRKGPTGGETQYF	TGTGCCAGCAGAAAAGGGCCGACAGGGGGGGAGACCCAGTACTTC
TRBJ2-7	TRBV6-5	NA	many	CASSYWQGGSYEQYF	TGTGCCAGCAGTTACTGGCAGGGGGGTTCCTACGAGCAGTACTTC
TRBJ1-2	TRBV19	TRBD1	NA	CASSIGQGYGYTF	TGTGCCAGTAGTATAGGACAGGGGTATGGCTACACCTTC